The entry below describes one T cell receptor beta chain. Its antigen is as yet unknown. CDR1 is SGDLS, CDR2 YYNGEE, per germline. CDR3 length: 17 residues. The V gene end was trimmed by 0 bases and the J gene end by 7 bases; junction bases not matched to a gene: 8. The PCR ran on 60 Vbeta and 13 Jbeta primers. Profiled with immunoSEQ multiplex PCR; TCRdb holds only in-frame clones, not every one. The table lists about 140,000 clones, 78% of them singletons. The data originate from a study of cytomegalovirus exposure and HLA in healthy donors. Overall study findings and caveats: Clonal expansion, a later analysis showed, was greater in HLA-associated TCR beta chains than in equally common others. Researchers counted roughly 150 TCR beta chains as cytomegalovirus-associated. Productive status was seen about 87% or about 30% of the time for most TCR beta V segments in an earlier analysis.

The receptor was isolated from a female donor in good health and CMV-seronegative. J is TRBJ2-2 and V is TRBV9; TRBD2 matches at 11 bases. The sample consisted of PBMCs. The CDR3 DNA reads as TGTGCCAGCAGCGTAGATGGTAGCGGGGGGGCTGTCGGGGAGCTGTTTTTT. This translates into CASSVDGSGGAVGELFF.